This T cell receptor beta chain was obtained from a study of cytomegalovirus exposure and HLA in healthy donors. As for the study in general: HLA-typed donors were the source of approximately 80 million unique TCRs held in an early data release. Study-level points and caveats: Association of a missense DCLRE1C variant with TCR beta V- and J-gene trimming was reported in a later analysis. There were some public TCRs occurring in many donors, but most TCR sequences were rare. A later analysis reportedly found that, within productive TCRs, an Asian-associated ancestry cluster had fewer N-insertions than the mean observed across the approximately 700 donors.

Vbeta (60) and Jbeta (13) primers were used in the PCR. Libraries were prepared by immunoSEQ multiplex PCR; TCRdb keeps only in-frame clonotypes and omits some of them. The table has roughly 200,000 clones, 75% to 80% seen once. In regard to this clone: Its antigen is undetermined.

This CDR3 is 14 amino acids long. Germline values: CDR1 SEHNR, CDR2 FQNEAQ (reference sequence). Trimming left V 5 bases short and J 5 bases short, with 13 bases between. The clonotype was recovered from a female donor in good health and CMV-seronegative. Sequencing input: PBMCs. The V call is TRBV7-9, the J call TRBJ2-4; D may be TRBD2 (6 bases). DNA of the CDR3: TGTGCCAGCAGCCCCATTTGGGGGGAAAACATTCAGTACTTC. Protein: CASSPIWGENIQYF.